The T cell receptor beta chain described here comes from a study of Graves' ophthalmopathy and Graves' hyperthyroidism. The authors amplified TCR beta CDR3 regions from RNA transcripts. HTBI primers were used in a first-round RT-PCR, which preceded a second-round multiplex PCR. TCRdb analysed the multiplex PCR reads with MiXCR anew, one entry per CDR3 protein. Among fewer than 650,000 distinct CDR3 sequences listed, roughly 20% were seen once. This CDR3 region has 13 residues. Germline V lookup: CDR1 DFQATT, CDR2 SNEGSKA (reference sequence). This clonotype was seen ten or more times. This chain joins TRBV20-1 and TRBJ2-2; possible D gene TRBD1, 5 bases. The receptor was isolated from a woman aged 18-35 years with stable Graves' hyperthyroidism. Some clones in this sample may be carry-over from other donors' samples. The sequenced sample consisted of peripheral blood. As DNA, the CDR3 is TGCAGGATCGACAGTTCGAACACCGGGGAGCTGTTTTTT. Its protein is CRIDSSNTGELFF.